This entry features one TCR beta chain sequence. What it recognizes is unknown. V shed 5 bases and J shed 0 bases, with 13 bases lying between them. From germline, CDR1 is LNHNV and CDR2 YYDKDF (reference sequence). This CDR3 has 15 residues. TCRdb re-called the RT-PCR reads through MiXCR, storing one row per CDR3 protein. The table lists around 490,000 distinct CDR3 sequences, approximately 7.6% of them singletons. The sample belongs to a study of response to subunit inactivated influenza vaccine. Regarding the study as a whole: New T cells are recruited in small numbers by each seasonal influenza vaccination, according to the authors' suggestion.

This receptor was identified in a man between 50 and 69 years old who received an inactivated influenza vaccine. The specimen was PBMCs from blood, collected about 24 months after vaccination. V gene TRBV15 combines with J gene TRBJ1-2, with D hard to call. CDR3 amino acids: CATSPAGNANYGYTF. Written as DNA, the CDR3 is TGTGCCACCAGCCCCGCGGGGAATGCTAACTATGGCTACACCTTC.